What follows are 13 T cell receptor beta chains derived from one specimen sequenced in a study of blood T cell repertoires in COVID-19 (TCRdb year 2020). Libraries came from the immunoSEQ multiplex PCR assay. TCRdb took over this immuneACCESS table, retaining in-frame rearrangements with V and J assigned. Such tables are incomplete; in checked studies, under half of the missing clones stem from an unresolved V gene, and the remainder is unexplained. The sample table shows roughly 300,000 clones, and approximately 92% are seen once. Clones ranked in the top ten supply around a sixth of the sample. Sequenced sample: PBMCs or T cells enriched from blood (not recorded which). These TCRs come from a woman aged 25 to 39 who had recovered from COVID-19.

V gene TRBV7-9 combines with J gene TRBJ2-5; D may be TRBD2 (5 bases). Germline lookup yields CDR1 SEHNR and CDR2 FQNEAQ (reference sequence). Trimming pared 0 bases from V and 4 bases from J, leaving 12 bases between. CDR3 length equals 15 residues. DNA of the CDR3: TGTGCCAGCAGCTTAGCGCACGGAGGTGGAGAGACCCAGTACTTC. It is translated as CASSLAHGGGETQYF.

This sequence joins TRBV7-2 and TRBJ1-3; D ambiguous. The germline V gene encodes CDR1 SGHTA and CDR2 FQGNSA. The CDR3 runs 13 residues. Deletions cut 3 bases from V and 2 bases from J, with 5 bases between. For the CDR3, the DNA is TGTGCCAGCAGCTTCGCAGCTGGAAACACCATATATTTT. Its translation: CASSFAAGNTIYF.

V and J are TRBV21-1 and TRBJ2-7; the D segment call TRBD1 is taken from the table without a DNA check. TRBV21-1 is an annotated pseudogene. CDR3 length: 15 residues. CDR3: CASSDSGTGNYEQYF. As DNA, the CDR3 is TGTGCCAGCAGCGATAGCGGGACAGGGAACTACGAGCAGTACTTC.

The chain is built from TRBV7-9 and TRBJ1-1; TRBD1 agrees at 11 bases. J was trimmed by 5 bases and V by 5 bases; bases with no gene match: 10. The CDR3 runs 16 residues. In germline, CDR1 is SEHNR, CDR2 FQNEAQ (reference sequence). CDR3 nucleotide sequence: TGTGCCAGCAGCACCACTAGGGGACAGGGGGGGACTGAAGCTTTCTTT. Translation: CASSTTRGQGGTEAFF.

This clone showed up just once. The CDR3 reads CASSHFSQRGGEDGYTF. DNA of the CDR3: TGTGCCAGCAGCCACTTCTCCCAACGAGGGGGCGAAGATGGCTACACCTTC. This rearrangement joins TRBV14 to TRBJ1-2; TRBD1 aligns across 7 bases. The length of the CDR3 is 17 residues. Per germline, CDR1 SGHDN and CDR2 FVKESK. Trimming cost V 3 bases and J 6 bases; bases outside gene matches: 16.

The CDR3 DNA reads as TGTGCCAGCAGTCCTACTAGCGGGGGAAGGGATACGCAGTATTTT. Its translation is CASSPTSGGRDTQYF. This chain connects TRBV27 to TRBJ2-3; 11 bases align to TRBD2. Germline V gene sequence: CDR1 MNHEY, CDR2 SMNVEV (reference sequence). The CDR3 is made up of 15 amino acids. V shed 5 bases, J shed 6 bases, and the junction held 7 bases outside the gene matches.

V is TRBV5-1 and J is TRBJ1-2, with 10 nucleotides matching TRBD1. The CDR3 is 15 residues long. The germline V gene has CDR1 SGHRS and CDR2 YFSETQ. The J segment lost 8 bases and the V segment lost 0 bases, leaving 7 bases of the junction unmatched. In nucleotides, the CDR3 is TGCGCCAGCAGCTTGGCCGGGGACAGGGGCGGAGGCTACACCTTC. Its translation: CASSLAGDRGGGYTF. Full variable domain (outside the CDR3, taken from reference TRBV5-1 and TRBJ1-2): KAGVTQTPRYLIKTRGQQVTLSCSPISGHRSVSWYQQTPGQGLQFLFEYFSETQRNKGNFPGRFSGRQFSNSRSEMNVSTLELGDSALYLCASSLAGDRGGGYTFGSGTRLTVV.

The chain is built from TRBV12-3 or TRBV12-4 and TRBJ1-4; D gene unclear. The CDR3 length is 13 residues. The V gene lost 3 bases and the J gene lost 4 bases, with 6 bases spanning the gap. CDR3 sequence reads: CASSLSNNEKLFF. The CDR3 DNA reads TGTGCCAGCAGTTTGTCAAATAATGAAAAACTGTTTTTT.

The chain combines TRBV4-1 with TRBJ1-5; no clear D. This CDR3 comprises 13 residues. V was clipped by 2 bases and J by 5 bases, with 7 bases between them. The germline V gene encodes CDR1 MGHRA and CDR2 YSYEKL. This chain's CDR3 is CASSQHLDQPQHF. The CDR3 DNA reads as TGCGCCAGCAGCCAACACTTGGATCAGCCCCAGCATTTT.

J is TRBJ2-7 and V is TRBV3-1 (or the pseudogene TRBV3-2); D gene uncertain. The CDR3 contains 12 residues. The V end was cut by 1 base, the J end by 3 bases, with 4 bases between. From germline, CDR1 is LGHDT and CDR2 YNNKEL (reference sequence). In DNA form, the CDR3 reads TGTGCCAGCAGCCAAGTTAGCTACGAGCAGTACTTC. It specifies CASSQVSYEQYF.

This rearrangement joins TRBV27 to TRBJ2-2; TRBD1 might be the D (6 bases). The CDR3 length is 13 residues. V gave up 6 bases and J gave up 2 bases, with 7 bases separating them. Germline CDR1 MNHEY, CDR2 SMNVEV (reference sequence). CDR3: CASRTGNTGELFF. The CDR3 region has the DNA TGTGCCAGCAGGACAGGAAACACCGGGGAGCTGTTTTTT.

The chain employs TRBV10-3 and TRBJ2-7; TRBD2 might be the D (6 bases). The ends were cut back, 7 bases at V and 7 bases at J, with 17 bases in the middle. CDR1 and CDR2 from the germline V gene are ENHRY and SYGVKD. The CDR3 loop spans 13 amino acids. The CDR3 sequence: CAITQRGAGEQYF. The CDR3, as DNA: TGTGCCATCACCCAGCGAGGGGCGGGGGAGCAGTACTTC.

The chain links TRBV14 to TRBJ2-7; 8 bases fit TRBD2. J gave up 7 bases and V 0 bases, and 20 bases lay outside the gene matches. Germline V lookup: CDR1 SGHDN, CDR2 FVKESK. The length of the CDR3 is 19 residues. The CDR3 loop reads CASSQDRTGGVSLSGEQYF. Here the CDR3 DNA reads TGTGCCAGCAGCCAAGATCGAACCGGGGGGGTCTCTCTCTCGGGTGAGCAGTACTTC.